This T cell receptor beta chain derives from a study of Ad26.COV2.S vaccination and SARS-CoV-2 variants. Study-level background: Recipients of Ad26.COV2.S got it intramuscularly, once or twice 56 days apart.

Treatment noted: some 19 received Ad26.COV2.S at low or high dose, single or two shots; several received placebo; per-sample allocation not given. Sampling occurred on day 63 after the first vaccine or placebo injection. In Boston, the donor was an adult between 18-55 years of age. The method was immunoSEQ multiplex PCR; TCRdb's version includes in-frame clones alone and lacks a portion of them. The sample contains approximately 300,000 clones, over 80% of which appear only once. In its sample, this clone was seen once. The CDR3 totals 15 residues. Germline V gene lookup returns CDR1 LGHDT and CDR2 YNNKEL (reference sequence). Trimming stripped 1 base from V and 0 bases from J, with 9 bases between.

The sample in question was peripheral blood, obtained in a trial of Ad26.COV2.S vaccine versus placebo. V usage is TRBV3-1 (or the pseudogene TRBV3-2) and J usage is TRBJ1-1; D is unresolved. The TCR was taken from a person aged 18-60 years who received the Ad26.COV2.S COVID-19 vaccine or a placebo. In DNA, the CDR3 is TGTGCCAGCAGCCAAGTTATCAGCATGAACACTGAAGCTTTCTTT. This encodes CASSQVISMNTEAFF.